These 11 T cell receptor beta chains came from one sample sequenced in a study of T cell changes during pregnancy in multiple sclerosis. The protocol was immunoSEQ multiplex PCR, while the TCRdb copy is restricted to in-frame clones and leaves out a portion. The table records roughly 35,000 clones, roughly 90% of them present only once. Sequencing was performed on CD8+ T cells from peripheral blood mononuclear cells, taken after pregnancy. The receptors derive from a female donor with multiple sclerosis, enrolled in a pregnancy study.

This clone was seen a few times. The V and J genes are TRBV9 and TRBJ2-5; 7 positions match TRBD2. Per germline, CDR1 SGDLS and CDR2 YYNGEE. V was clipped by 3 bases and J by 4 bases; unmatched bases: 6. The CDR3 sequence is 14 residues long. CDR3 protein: CASSGETSRETQYF. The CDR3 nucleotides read TGTGCCAGCAGCGGGGAGACTAGCAGAGAGACCCAGTACTTC.

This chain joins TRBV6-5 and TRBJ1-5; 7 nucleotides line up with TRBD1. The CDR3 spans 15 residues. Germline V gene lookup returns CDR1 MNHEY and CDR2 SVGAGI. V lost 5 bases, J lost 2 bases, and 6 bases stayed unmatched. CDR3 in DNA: TGTGCCAGCAGTCCGACAGGGTATGGCAATCAGCCCCAGCATTTT. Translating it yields CASSPTGYGNQPQHF.

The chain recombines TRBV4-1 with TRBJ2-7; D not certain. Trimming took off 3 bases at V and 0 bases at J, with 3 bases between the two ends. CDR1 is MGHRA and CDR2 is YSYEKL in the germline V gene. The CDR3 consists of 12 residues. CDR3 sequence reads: CASSHLSYEQYF. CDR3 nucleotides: TGCGCCAGCAGCCACCTCTCCTACGAGCAGTACTTC.

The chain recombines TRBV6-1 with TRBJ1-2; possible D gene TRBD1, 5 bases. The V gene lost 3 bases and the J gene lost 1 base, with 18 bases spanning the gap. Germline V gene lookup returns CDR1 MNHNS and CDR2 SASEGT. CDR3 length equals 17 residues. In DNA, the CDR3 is TGTGCCAGCAGTGAGGCAACCTGGACAACCCTTAACTATGGCTACACCTTC. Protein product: CASSEATWTTLNYGYTF.

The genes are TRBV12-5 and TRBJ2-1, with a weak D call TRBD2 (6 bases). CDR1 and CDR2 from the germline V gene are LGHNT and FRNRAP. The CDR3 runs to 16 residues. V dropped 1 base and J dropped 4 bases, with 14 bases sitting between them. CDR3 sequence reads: CASGLGGVGAYNEQFF. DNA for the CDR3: TGTGCTAGTGGTTTGGGGGGGGTAGGGGCGTACAATGAGCAGTTCTTC.

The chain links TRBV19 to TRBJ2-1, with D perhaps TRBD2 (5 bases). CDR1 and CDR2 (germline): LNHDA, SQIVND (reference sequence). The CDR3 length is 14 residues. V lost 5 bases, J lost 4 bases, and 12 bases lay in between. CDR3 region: CASSVGGAYNEQFF. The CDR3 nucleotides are TGTGCCAGTAGTGTCGGAGGCGCGTACAATGAGCAGTTCTTC.

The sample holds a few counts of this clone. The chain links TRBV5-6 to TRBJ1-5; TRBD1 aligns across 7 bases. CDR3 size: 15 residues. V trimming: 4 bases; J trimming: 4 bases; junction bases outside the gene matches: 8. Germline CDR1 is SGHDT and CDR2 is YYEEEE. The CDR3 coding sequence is TGTGCCAGCAGCGATGGCGCAGGGGGGAATCAGCCCCAGCATTTT. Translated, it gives CASSDGAGGNQPQHF.

The CDR3 nucleotides are TGTGCCTGGAGTGGGGGGGGGCTAGGCGAGCAGTACTTC. This sequence encodes CAWSGGGLGEQYF. The genes are TRBV30 and TRBJ2-7; TRBD2 might be the D (7 bases). The CDR3 runs 13 residues. Per germline, CDR1 GTSNPN and CDR2 SVGIG (reference sequence). Between the trimmed V and J ends, which lost 1 base and 6 bases, there was a span of 13 bases. Based on the CDR3 plus reference TRBV30 and TRBJ2-7, the full variable domain is SQTIHQWPATLVQPVGSPLSLECTVEGTSNPNLYWYRQAAGRGLQLLFYSVGIGQISSEVPQNLSASRPQDRQFILSSKKLLLSDSGFYLCAWSGGGLGEQYFGPGTRLTVT.

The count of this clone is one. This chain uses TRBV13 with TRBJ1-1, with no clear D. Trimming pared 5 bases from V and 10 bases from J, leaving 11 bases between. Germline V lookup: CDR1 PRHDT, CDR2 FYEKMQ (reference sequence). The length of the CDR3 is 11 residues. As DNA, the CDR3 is TGTGCCAGCAGCCCAGGCGAACGAGCTTTCTTT. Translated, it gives CASSPGERAFF.

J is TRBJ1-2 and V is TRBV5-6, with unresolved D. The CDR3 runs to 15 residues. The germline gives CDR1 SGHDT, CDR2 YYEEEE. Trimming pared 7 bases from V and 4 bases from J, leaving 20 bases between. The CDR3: CASLTFTWSSYGYTF. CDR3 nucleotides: TGTGCCAGCCTCACCTTTACATGGAGCTCCTATGGCTACACCTTC.

The CDR3 loop reads CASSFQGGYYNEQFF. The CDR3, as DNA: TGTGCCAGCAGCTTCCAGGGGGGCTACTACAATGAGCAGTTCTTC. The chain joins TRBV5-6 to TRBJ2-1; TRBD1 might be the D (7 bases). The CDR3 consists of 15 residues. The ends were cut back, 2 bases at V and 3 bases at J, with 12 bases in the middle. CDR1 is SGHDT and CDR2 is YYEEEE in the germline V gene.